This T cell receptor (beta chain) was documented in a study of cytomegalovirus exposure and HLA in healthy donors. In the PCR, 60 Vbeta and 13 Jbeta primers were used. Assay: immunoSEQ multiplex PCR; the TCRdb copy retains only in-frame clones and omits some. Its table records about 170,000 clones. A word on this clone: The antigen remains unidentified.

Germline trimming cut 2 bases from V and 9 bases from J; bases unmatched to any gene: 5. The CDR3 spans 13 residues. Germline lookup yields CDR1 MNHEY and CDR2 SMNVEV (reference sequence). The study, taken as a whole, reports: In a later analysis, the majority of CMV-associated beta chains seemingly showed HLA restriction. Certain indistinguishable V segments, among them TRBV6-2 and TRBV6-3, were excluded. The study found most TCR sequences rare, yet found some public TCRs in many donors.

This sequence joins TRBV27 and TRBJ1-2; 8 nucleotides align to TRBD1. The clonotype originates from a woman in her late teens or twenties in good health and CMV-seropositive. The sequenced sample consisted of PBMCs. This chain's CDR3 is CASSLAGTGSYTF. The CDR3, as DNA: TGTGCCAGCAGTTTAGCGGGGACAGGTAGCTACACCTTC.